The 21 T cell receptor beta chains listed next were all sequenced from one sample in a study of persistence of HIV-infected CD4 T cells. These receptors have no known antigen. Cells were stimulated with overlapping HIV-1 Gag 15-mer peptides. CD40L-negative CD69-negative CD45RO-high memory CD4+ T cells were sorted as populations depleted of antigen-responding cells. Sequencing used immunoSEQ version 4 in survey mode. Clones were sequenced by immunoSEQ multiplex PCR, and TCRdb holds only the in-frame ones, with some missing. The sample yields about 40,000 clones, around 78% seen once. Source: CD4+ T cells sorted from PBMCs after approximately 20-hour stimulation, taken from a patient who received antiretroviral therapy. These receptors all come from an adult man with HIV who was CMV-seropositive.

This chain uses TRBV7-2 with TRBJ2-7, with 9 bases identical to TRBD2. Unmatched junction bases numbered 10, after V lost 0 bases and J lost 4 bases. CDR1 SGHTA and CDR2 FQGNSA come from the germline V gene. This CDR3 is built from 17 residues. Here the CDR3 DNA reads TGTGCCAGCAGCTTAGCGGGCAATAGCGGGAGTTCTTACGAGCAGTACTTC. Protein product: CASSLAGNSGSSYEQYF.

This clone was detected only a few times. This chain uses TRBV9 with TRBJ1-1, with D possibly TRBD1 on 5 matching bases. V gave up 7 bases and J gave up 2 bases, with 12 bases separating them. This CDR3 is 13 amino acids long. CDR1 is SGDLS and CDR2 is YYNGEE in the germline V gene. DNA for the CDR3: TGTGCCAGCGGAGTCCAGGGAAACACTGAAGCTTTCTTT. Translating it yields CASGVQGNTEAFF.

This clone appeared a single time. CDR3 amino acids: CASSLPTDGVRSYTF. The DNA of the CDR3 is TGTGCCAGCAGTTTACCTACGGACGGCGTTCGTAGCTACACCTTC. The V and J genes are TRBV28 and TRBJ1-2; D is unresolved. The germline V gene encodes CDR1 MDHEN and CDR2 SYDVKM. Between the trimmed V and J ends, which lost 2 bases and 9 bases, there was a span of 19 bases. CDR3 length equals 15 residues.

In nucleotides, the CDR3 is TGCGCCAGCAGCCCCCGTTCGGGACTAAACTACAATGAGCAGTTCTTC. This encodes CASSPRSGLNYNEQFF. This sequence joins TRBV5-1 and TRBJ2-1; 7 positions agree with TRBD2. CDR1 is SGHRS, CDR2 YFSETQ, per germline. This CDR3 contains 16 residues. The trim removed 4 bases at V and 3 bases at J, leaving 10 bases unmatched.

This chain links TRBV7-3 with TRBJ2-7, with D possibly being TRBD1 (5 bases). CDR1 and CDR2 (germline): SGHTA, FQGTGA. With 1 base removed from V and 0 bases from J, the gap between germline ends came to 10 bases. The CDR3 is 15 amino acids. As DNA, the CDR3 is TGTGCCAGCAGCTTAAGGGCAGGGAACTCCTACGAGCAGTACTTC. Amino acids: CASSLRAGNSYEQYF.

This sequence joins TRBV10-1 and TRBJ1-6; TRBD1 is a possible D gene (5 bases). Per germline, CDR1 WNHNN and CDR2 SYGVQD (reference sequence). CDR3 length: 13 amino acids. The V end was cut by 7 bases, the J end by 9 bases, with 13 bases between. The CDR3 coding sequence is TGCGCCAGCACCCGGGACGATCTTTCACCCCTCCACTTT. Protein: CASTRDDLSPLHF.

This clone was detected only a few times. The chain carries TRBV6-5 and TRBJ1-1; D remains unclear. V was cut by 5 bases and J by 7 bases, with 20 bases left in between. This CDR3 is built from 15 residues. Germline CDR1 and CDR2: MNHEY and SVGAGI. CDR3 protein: CASSLAKVRGGEAFF. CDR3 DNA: TGTGCCAGCAGTCTAGCCAAAGTCCGTGGCGGTGAAGCTTTCTTT.

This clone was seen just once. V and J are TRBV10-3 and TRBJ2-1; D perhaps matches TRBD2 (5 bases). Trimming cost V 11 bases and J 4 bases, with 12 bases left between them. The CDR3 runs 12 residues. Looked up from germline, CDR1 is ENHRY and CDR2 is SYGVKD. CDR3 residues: CAADPGYNEQFF. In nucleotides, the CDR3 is TGTGCCGCCGATCCGGGGTACAATGAGCAGTTCTTC.

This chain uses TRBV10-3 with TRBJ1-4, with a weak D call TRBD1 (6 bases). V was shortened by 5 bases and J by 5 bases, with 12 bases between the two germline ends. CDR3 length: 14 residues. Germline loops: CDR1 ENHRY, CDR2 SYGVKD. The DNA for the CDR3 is TGTGCCATCAGTCCGGGACAAAACAATGAAAAACTGTTTTTT. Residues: CAISPGQNNEKLFF.

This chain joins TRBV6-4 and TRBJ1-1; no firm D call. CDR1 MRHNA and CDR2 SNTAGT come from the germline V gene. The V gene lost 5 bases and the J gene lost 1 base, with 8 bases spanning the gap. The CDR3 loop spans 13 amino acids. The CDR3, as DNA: TGTGCCAGCAGTTCCAACGGGAACACTGAAGCTTTCTTT. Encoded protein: CASSSNGNTEAFF.

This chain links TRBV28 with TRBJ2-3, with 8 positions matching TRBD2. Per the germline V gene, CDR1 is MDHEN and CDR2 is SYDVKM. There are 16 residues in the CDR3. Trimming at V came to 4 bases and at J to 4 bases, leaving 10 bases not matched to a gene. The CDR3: CASSWESGGFADTQYF. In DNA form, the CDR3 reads TGTGCCAGCAGTTGGGAAAGCGGGGGATTTGCAGATACGCAGTATTTT.

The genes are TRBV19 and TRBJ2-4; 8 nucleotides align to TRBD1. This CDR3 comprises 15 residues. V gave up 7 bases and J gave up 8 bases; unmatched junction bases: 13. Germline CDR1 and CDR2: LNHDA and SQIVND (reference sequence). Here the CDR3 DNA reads TGTGCCAGTACCCAGGGACAGGTCAGGGGAGACATTCAGTACTTC. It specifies CASTQGQVRGDIQYF.

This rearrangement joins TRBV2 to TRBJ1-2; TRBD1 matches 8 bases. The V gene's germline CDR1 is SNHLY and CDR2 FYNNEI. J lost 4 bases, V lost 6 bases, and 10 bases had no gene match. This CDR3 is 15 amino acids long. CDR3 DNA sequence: TGTGCCAGCAGAACAGACAGGGGTGCTGGCTATGGCTACACCTTC. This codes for CASRTDRGAGYGYTF.

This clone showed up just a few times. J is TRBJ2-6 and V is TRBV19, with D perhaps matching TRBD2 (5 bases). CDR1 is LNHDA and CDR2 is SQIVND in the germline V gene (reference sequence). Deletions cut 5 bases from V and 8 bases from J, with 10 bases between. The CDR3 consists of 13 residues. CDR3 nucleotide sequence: TGTGCCAGTAGTCCCACCGGGACCAACGTCCTGACTTTC. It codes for CASSPTGTNVLTF.

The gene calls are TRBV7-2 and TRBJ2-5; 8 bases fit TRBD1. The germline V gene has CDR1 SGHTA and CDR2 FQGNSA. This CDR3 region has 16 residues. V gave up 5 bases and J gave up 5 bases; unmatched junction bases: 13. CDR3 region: CASSPLGDRIRETQYF. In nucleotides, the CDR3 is TGTGCCAGCAGCCCTCTTGGGGACAGGATCAGGGAGACCCAGTACTTC.

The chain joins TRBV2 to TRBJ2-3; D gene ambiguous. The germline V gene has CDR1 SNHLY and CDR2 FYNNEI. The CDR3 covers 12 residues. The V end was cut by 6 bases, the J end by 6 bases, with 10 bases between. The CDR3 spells CASSPTDDTQYF. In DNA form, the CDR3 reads TGTGCCAGCAGCCCCACTGACGATACGCAGTATTTT.

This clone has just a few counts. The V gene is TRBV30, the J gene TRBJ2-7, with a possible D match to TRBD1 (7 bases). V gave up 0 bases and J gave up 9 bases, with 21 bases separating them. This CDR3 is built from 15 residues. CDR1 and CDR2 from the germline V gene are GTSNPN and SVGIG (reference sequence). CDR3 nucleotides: TGTGCCTGGAGTGTATCCGGCGGAGGGGGCAGGGTGCAGTACTTC. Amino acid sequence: CAWSVSGGGGRVQYF. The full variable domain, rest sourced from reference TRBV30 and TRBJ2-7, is SQTIHQWPATLVQPVGSPLSLECTVEGTSNPNLYWYRQAAGRGLQLLFYSVGIGQISSEVPQNLSASRPQDRQFILSSKKLLLSDSGFYLCAWSVSGGGGRVQYFGPGTRLTVT.

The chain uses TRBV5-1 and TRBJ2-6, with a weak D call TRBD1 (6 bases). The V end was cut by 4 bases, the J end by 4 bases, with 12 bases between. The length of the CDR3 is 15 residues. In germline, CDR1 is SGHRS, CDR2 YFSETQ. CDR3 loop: CASSPQGAGANVLTF. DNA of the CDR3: TGCGCCAGCAGCCCACAGGGTGCCGGGGCCAACGTCCTGACTTTC.

DNA for the CDR3: TGTGCCAGTATCCGCGGCCCCCTGGGACTACCCGGGGAGCTGTTTTTT. This codes for CASIRGPLGLPGELFF. The rearrangement joins TRBV19 to TRBJ2-2; 7 nucleotides agree with TRBD2. J was trimmed by 6 bases and V by 7 bases; bases with no gene match: 14. CDR1 LNHDA and CDR2 SQIVND come from the germline V gene (reference sequence). The CDR3 is 16 amino acids.

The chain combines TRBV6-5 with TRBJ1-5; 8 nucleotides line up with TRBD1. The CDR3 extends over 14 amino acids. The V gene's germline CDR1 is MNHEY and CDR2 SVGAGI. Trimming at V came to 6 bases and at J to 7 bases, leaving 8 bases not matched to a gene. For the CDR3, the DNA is TGTGCCAGCAGCAGTCGACAGGGGAACCAGCCCCAGCATTTT. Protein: CASSSRQGNQPQHF.

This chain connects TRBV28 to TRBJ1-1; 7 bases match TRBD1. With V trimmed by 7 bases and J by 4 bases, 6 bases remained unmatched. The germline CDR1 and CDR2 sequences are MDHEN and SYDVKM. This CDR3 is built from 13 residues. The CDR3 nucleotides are TGTGCCAGCACCAAGACAGGGCCCACTGAAGCTTTCTTT. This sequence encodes CASTKTGPTEAFF.